This T cell receptor (beta chain) comes out of a study of CD8+ T cells in alopecia areata. General study findings and limits: Tofacitinib significantly brought down scalp clonality and expanded CD8+ clones among top 100.

In its sample, this clone was seen a few times. Its antigen is currently unknown. Investigators isolated RNA and reverse transcribed it into cDNA to act as the sequencing template. The assay was immunoSEQ multiplex PCR, and TCRdb's table has in-frame clones only and misses some. The data contain 150,000 to 200,000 clones, more than 45% of them singletons. The treatment here: oral pan-JAK inhibitor, 5-10 mg twice daily. Researchers took lesional scalp punch biopsies and peripheral blood from people who were alopecia areata patients. V shed 6 bases and J shed 8 bases, with 17 bases lying between them. The CDR3 spans 14 residues. The germline CDR1 and CDR2 sequences are MNHEY and SMNVEV (reference sequence).

This sequence originates from a human donor with alopecia areata. The sequencing here drew on CD4+ T cells sorted from blood, taken at week 24, from a patient treated with tofacitinib. The rearrangement joins TRBV27 to TRBJ1-5; unclear D gene. CDR3 sequence reads: CASSVSGEGKPQHF. CDR3 sequence (DNA): TGTGCCAGCAGCGTCAGCGGGGAAGGAAAGCCCCAGCATTTT.